The 2 T cell receptor beta chains presented below share a single source sample, sequenced in a study of technical replicates of blood from a few donors. Libraries were prepared by immunoSEQ multiplex PCR; TCRdb keeps only in-frame clonotypes and omits some of them. The table has some 50,000 clones, approximately 94% seen once. The sample was T cells isolated from PBMCs. These receptors came from a human donor in good health.

This rearrangement joins TRBV7-6 to TRBJ2-2; 13 bases are shared with TRBD2. Germline lookup yields CDR1 SGHVS and CDR2 FNYEAQ. With V trimmed by 1 base and J by 5 bases, 7 bases remained unmatched. CDR3 size: 18 residues. The CDR3 nucleotides read TGTGCCAGCAGCTTAGACGCGGGACTAGCGGGACGGACCGGGGAGCTGTTTTTT. Its protein product is CASSLDAGLAGRTGELFF. The variable domain in full, with the rest retrieved from reference TRBV7-6 and TRBJ2-2, is GAGVSQSPRYKVTKRGQDVALRCDPISGHVSLYWYRQALGQGPEFLTYFNYEAQQDKSGLPNDRFSAERPEGSISTLTIQRTEQRDSAMYRCASSLDAGLAGRTGELFFGEGSRLTVL.

The genes are TRBV28 and TRBJ2-4, with D possibly being TRBD1 (6 bases). Germline values: CDR1 MDHEN, CDR2 SYDVKM. The CDR3 runs 18 residues. Trimming cost V 6 bases and J 0 bases, with 21 bases left between them. CDR3 DNA sequence: TGTGCCAGCAGGAAAACGACAGGAGATCATCTAGCCAAAAACATTCAGTACTTC. The encoded protein is CASRKTTGDHLAKNIQYF.